The next 29 T cell receptor beta chains were all read from a single sample in a study of T-cell reconstitution after alpha-beta-depleted transplantation in children. Using unique molecular identifiers, the investigators prepared the TCRbeta library. From the PCR reads, TCRdb called clonotypes with MiXCR, one entry per CDR3 protein. Of 60,000 to 70,000 distinct CDR3 sequences listed, approximately 4.4% are singletons. Sequencing was performed on PBMCs, mostly from graft donor cells, taken 180 days after TCRalphabeta/CD19-depleted stem cell transplant. Receptor source: a boy in the first two years of life who had a stem cell transplant for acute myeloid leukemia, so the T cells may come from the graft donor.

This clonotype was seen repeatedly, ten times or more. The V and J genes are TRBV7-2 and TRBJ2-1; 11 nucleotides agree with TRBD2. CDR3 length: 16 residues. Trimming at V came to 0 bases and at J to 8 bases, leaving 6 bases not matched to a gene. Germline loops: CDR1 SGHTA, CDR2 FQGNSA. The CDR3 nucleotides read TGTGCCAGCAGCTTAGCCTTAGCGGGGGGGCAAGATGAGCAGTTCTTC. Amino acid sequence: CASSLALAGGQDEQFF.

This clonotype was seen at least ten times. The rearrangement uses TRBV7-9 and TRBJ2-3; TRBD1 agrees at 7 bases. Germline-derived CDR1 and CDR2 are SEHNR and FQNEAQ (reference sequence). The CDR3 totals 17 residues. Germline trimming cut 3 bases from V and 4 bases from J; bases unmatched to any gene: 13. The CDR3 reads CASSFRYPFQGADTQYF. The CDR3 DNA follows: TGTGCCAGCAGCTTCAGGTACCCCTTCCAGGGGGCAGATACGCAGTATTTT. Variable domain in full (rest from reference TRBV7-9 and TRBJ2-3): DTGVSQNPRHKITKRGQNVTFRCDPISEHNRLYWYRQTLGQGPEFLTYFQNEAQLEKSRLLSDRFSAERPKGSFSTLEIQRTEQGDSAMYLCASSFRYPFQGADTQYFGPGTRLTVL.

This clonotype was counted ten times or more. This chain uses TRBV27 with TRBJ1-2; 7 bases match TRBD1. This CDR3 comprises 19 residues. The germline V gene encodes CDR1 MNHEY and CDR2 SMNVEV (reference sequence). The trim removed 4 bases at V and 0 bases at J, leaving 17 bases unmatched. CDR3 DNA: TGTGCCAGCAGTTCCGCTCTAGGGGGCCTCCCCCTACCTAACTATGGCTACACCTTC. As protein: CASSSALGGLPLPNYGYTF.

This clonotype was counted at least ten times. The chain recombines TRBV20-1 with TRBJ2-5; D possibly matches TRBD1 or TRBD2 (5 bases each). CDR3 length: 19 amino acids. Germline CDR1 and CDR2: DFQATT and SNEGSKA (reference sequence). V shed 1 base and J shed 7 bases, with 31 bases lying between them. The CDR3 region is CSARVLSWDRHTIRGTQYF. Here the CDR3 DNA reads TGCAGTGCTAGAGTCCTGTCGTGGGACCGTCACACCATTCGGGGGACCCAGTACTTC.

This clonotype was counted between two and nine times. This chain joins TRBV29-1 and TRBJ2-5; 9 bases agree with TRBD1. The J segment lost 5 bases and the V segment lost 4 bases, leaving 11 bases of the junction unmatched. Germline V gene data show CDR1 as SQVTM and CDR2 as ANQGSEA. CDR3 length: 15 residues. The CDR3 DNA is TGCAGCGTTGTGAGCCGGGACAGGGTATATGAGACCCAGTACTTC. This gives the protein CSVVSRDRVYETQYF. Supplemented by reference TRBV29-1 and TRBJ2-5, the full variable domain reads SAVISQKPSRDICQRGTSLTIQCQVDSQVTMMFWYRQQPGQSLTLIATANQGSEATYESGFVIDKFPISRPNLTFSTLTVSNMSPEDSSIYLCSVVSRDRVYETQYFGPGTRLLVL.

This clonotype was seen ten or more times. The chain is built from TRBV5-4 and TRBJ2-6; TRBD2 is a possible D gene (6 bases). The ends were cut back, 1 base at V and 0 bases at J, with 8 bases in the middle. CDR1 and CDR2 (germline): SGHNT, YYREEE (reference sequence). The CDR3 has 16 amino acids. The chain's CDR3 is CASSLWRGSGANVLTF. CDR3 DNA: TGTGCCAGCAGCTTGTGGAGGGGCTCTGGGGCCAACGTCCTGACTTTC. Based on the CDR3 plus reference TRBV5-4 and TRBJ2-6, the full variable domain is ETGVTQSPTHLIKTRGQQVTLRCSSQSGHNTVSWYQQALGQGPQFIFQYYREEENGRGNFPPRFSGLQFPNYSSELNVNALELDDSALYLCASSLWRGSGANVLTFGAGSRLTVL.

This clonotype rates as medium-sized. V usage is TRBV25-1 and J usage is TRBJ2-1; TRBD2 agrees at 9 bases. This CDR3 is 16 amino acids long. Trimming at V came to 1 base and at J to 7 bases, leaving 8 bases not matched to a gene. Germline V gives CDR1 MGHDK, CDR2 SYGVNS. The CDR3 DNA is TGTGCCAGCAGTGAATTAAGGAGCGGGGGGTTTAATGAGCAGTTCTTC. This encodes CASSELRSGGFNEQFF.

This clonotype has at least ten counts. V and J are TRBV5-1 and TRBJ1-2, with a possible D match to TRBD1 (5 bases). Looked up from germline, CDR1 is SGHRS and CDR2 is YFSETQ. The CDR3 spans 14 residues. V was trimmed by 7 bases and J by 10 bases, leaving 23 bases between them. CDR3 coding DNA: TGCGCCAGCGGATCGGGACCCACGGCCGGGGACTACACCTTC. Its translation is CASGSGPTAGDYTF. Drawing the rest from reference TRBV5-1 and TRBJ1-2, the complete variable domain is KAGVTQTPRYLIKTRGQQVTLSCSPISGHRSVSWYQQTPGQGLQFLFEYFSETQRNKGNFPGRFSGRQFSNSRSEMNVSTLELGDSALYLCASGSGPTAGDYTFGSGTRLTVV.

In its sample, this clonotype was seen many times. The V gene is TRBV12-3 or TRBV12-4, the J gene TRBJ2-7; D perhaps matches TRBD2 (6 bases). CDR3 length: 14 amino acids. V lost 2 bases, J lost 0 bases, and 8 bases lay in between. The CDR3 nucleotides are TGTGCCAGCAGTTTAATGGGGGGCTCCTACGAGCAGTACGTC. Translation gives CASSLMGGSYEQYV.

This clonotype was recorded many times. The chain is built from TRBV14 and TRBJ2-1, with D unresolved. Germline-derived CDR1 and CDR2 are SGHDN and FVKESK. The CDR3 length is 12 residues. V lost 0 bases to trimming and J lost 7 bases, with 4 bases between them. As DNA, the CDR3 is TGTGCCAGCAGCCAAGAGGGGAATGAGCAGTTCTTC. Translating gives CASSQEGNEQFF.

Ten or more counts support this clonotype. The chain carries TRBV4-1 and TRBJ2-1; 7 bases align to TRBD1. J lost 3 bases, V lost 4 bases, and 3 bases had no gene match. The germline V gene has CDR1 MGHRA and CDR2 YSYEKL. The CDR3 loop spans 14 amino acids. The chain's CDR3 is CASSRSGGYNEQFF. For the CDR3, the DNA is TGCGCCAGCAGCCGGTCAGGGGGCTACAATGAGCAGTTCTTC.

This clonotype has a count of ten or more. The CDR3 sequence is CASSLMASGRKTQYF. The CDR3 DNA is TGTGCCAGCAGCTTAATGGCTAGCGGGAGGAAGACCCAGTACTTC. The J gene is TRBJ2-5, the V gene TRBV7-2; 11 bases agree with TRBD2. Germline CDR1 is SGHTA and CDR2 is FQGNSA. V was clipped by 2 bases and J by 6 bases; unmatched bases: 5. The CDR3 is made up of 15 amino acids. Based on the CDR3 plus reference TRBV7-2 and TRBJ2-5, the full variable domain is GAGVSQSPSNKVTEKGKDVELRCDPISGHTALYWYRQSLGQGLEFLIYFQGNSAPDKSGLPSDRFSAERTGGSVSTLTIQRTQQEDSAVYLCASSLMASGRKTQYFGPGTRLLVL.

This clonotype was detected ten times or more. This chain links TRBV4-1 with TRBJ1-4, with unresolved D. Per germline, CDR1 MGHRA and CDR2 YSYEKL. CDR3 length: 16 residues. Trimming removed 3 bases from V and 1 base from J, with 12 bases in between. CDR3 protein: CASSQRVAGTNEKLFF. Written as DNA, the CDR3 is TGCGCCAGCAGCCAGAGGGTAGCAGGAACTAATGAAAAACTGTTTTTT.

This clonotype was recorded a few times. A read error may be the cause here, since a much bigger clone is one base away. This chain uses TRBV7-6 with TRBJ2-1; TRBD2 aligns across 12 bases. Looked up from germline, CDR1 is SGHVS and CDR2 is FNYEAQ. This CDR3 region has 17 residues. Trimming took 2 bases from V and 8 from J; bases not matched to a gene: 10. The CDR3 sequence is CASSLRPPSGGADEQFF. The DNA for the CDR3 is TGTGCCAGCAGCTTACGGCCCCCTAGCGGGGGGGCCGATGAGCAGTTCTTC.

This clonotype was seen ten or more times. This chain uses TRBV12-3 or TRBV12-4 with TRBJ2-1; D perhaps matches TRBD2 (7 bases). Trimming took off 6 bases at V and 10 bases at J, with 19 bases between the two ends. There are 14 residues in the CDR3. This CDR3 is CASSSMGGRMEQFF. Here the CDR3 DNA reads TGTGCCAGCAGCTCAATGGGGGGGCGGATGGAGCAGTTCTTC.

This clonotype showed up many times. The chain couples TRBV5-1 to TRBJ1-2; D remains ambiguous. The CDR3 contains 14 residues. Germline V gene sequence: CDR1 SGHRS, CDR2 YFSETQ. Trimming cost V 1 base and J 2 bases, with 9 bases left between them. The CDR3 nucleotides read TGCGCCAGCAGCTTGCTGGGTATCAACTATGGCTACACCTTC. Translated: CASSLLGINYGYTF.

In this sample, this clonotype turned up many times. The genes are TRBV20-1 and TRBJ2-3; either TRBD1 or TRBD2 may supply D (6 bases each). V lost 1 base and J 2 bases, leaving 13 bases between the germline ends. Germline V lookup: CDR1 DFQATT, CDR2 SNEGSKA (reference sequence). The CDR3 consists of 15 residues. The CDR3 reads CSARAWGANTDTQYF. CDR3 in DNA: TGCAGTGCTAGAGCTTGGGGGGCCAACACAGATACGCAGTATTTT.

This clonotype was recorded at least ten times. CDR3 sequence: CASSLFRGHRGDGYTF. For the CDR3, the DNA is TGTGCCAGCAGTTTATTTCGTGGGCACAGGGGCGATGGCTACACCTTC. The gene calls are TRBV12-3 or TRBV12-4 and TRBJ1-2, with 7 bases fitting TRBD1. This CDR3 is built from 16 residues. The junction had 12 bases not matched to a gene; V was cut back by 2 bases and J by 6 bases.

V and J are TRBV30 and TRBJ1-2, with D hard to call. The CDR3 is made up of 11 amino acids. V gave up 5 bases and J gave up 3 bases, with 7 bases separating them. CDR1 and CDR2 from the germline V gene are GTSNPN and SVGIG (reference sequence). Here the CDR3 DNA reads TGTGCCTGGGGAGGACACTATGGCTACACCTTC. Translating it yields CAWGGHYGYTF.

This clonotype showed up many times. The CDR3 DNA is TGTGCCAGCATCACCCGGGACAGGGACGAGCAGTTCTTC. Residues: CASITRDRDEQFF. The genes are TRBV5-5 and TRBJ2-1; TRBD1 matches at 9 bases. CDR1 is SGHKS, CDR2 YYEKEE, per germline (reference sequence). CDR3 length: 13 amino acids. J gave up 10 bases and V 6 bases, and 8 bases lay outside the gene matches.

In this sample, this clonotype turned up many times. The chain recombines TRBV5-5 with TRBJ2-7; TRBD2 matches at 8 bases. The CDR3 has 14 residues. V trimming: 5 bases; J trimming: 3 bases; junction bases outside the gene matches: 7. Looked up from germline, CDR1 is SGHKS and CDR2 is YYEKEE (reference sequence). As DNA, the CDR3 is TGTGCCAGCAGGGACGGGACTAGACGCTACGAGCAGTACTTC. It specifies CASRDGTRRYEQYF.

There are many counts of this clonotype. The chain recombines TRBV2 with TRBJ1-2; possibly TRBD1 for D (5 bases). This CDR3 has 13 amino acids. CDR1 and CDR2 from the germline V gene are SNHLY and FYNNEI. Trimming removed 7 bases from V and 2 bases from J, with 11 bases in between. The CDR3 protein is CASTVWGNYGYTF. The CDR3 nucleotides are TGTGCCAGCACCGTCTGGGGGAACTATGGCTACACCTTC.

This clonotype was counted many times. This sequence joins TRBV11-2 and TRBJ2-1; D might be TRBD1 or TRBD2, each matching 5 bases. Germline V lookup: CDR1 SGHAT, CDR2 FQNNGV. The CDR3 runs 16 residues. V lost 4 bases to trimming and J lost 4 bases, with 17 bases between them. DNA of the CDR3: TGTGCCAGCAGCTGGGGACCGGATCCCCCTTACAATGAGCAGTTCTTC. It specifies CASSWGPDPPYNEQFF.

This clonotype was recorded many times. The chain recombines TRBV20-1 with TRBJ2-1; TRBD2 matches 9 bases. The germline CDR1 and CDR2 sequences are DFQATT and SNEGSKA (reference sequence). V lost 5 bases to trimming and J lost 4 bases; unmatched junction nucleotides: 6. The CDR3 extends over 14 amino acids. CDR3 sequence: CSAERGVLYNEQFF. The CDR3 DNA reads as TGCAGTGCTGAGCGGGGGGTCCTATACAATGAGCAGTTCTTC.

This clonotype occurred many times. V is TRBV18 and J is TRBJ1-3; D is undetermined. V lost 3 bases and J lost 4, with 4 bases in between. CDR3 length: 12 amino acids. CDR1 is KGHSH and CDR2 is LQKENI in the germline V gene. For the CDR3, the DNA is TGTGCCAGCTCACCTCCAGGAAACACCATATATTTT. Its translation is CASSPPGNTIYF.

This clonotype has at least ten counts. The V gene is TRBV10-1, the J gene TRBJ2-3, with D perhaps TRBD2 (5 bases). Trimming stripped 2 bases from V and 5 bases from J, with 14 bases between. Per germline, CDR1 WNHNN and CDR2 SYGVQD (reference sequence). This CDR3 has 15 amino acids. The CDR3 loop is CASSEAGLREDTQYF. The CDR3 bases are TGCGCCAGCAGTGAGGCAGGCCTGAGGGAAGATACGCAGTATTTT.

This clonotype was seen ten or more times. This CDR3 is CASRSPMDRAYEQYF. In DNA, the CDR3 is TGTGCCAGCAGATCCCCTATGGACAGGGCCTACGAGCAGTACTTC. The rearrangement joins TRBV12-3 or TRBV12-4 to TRBJ2-7, with TRBD1 matching over 8 bases. V was pared by 6 bases and J by 2 bases, with 9 bases of the junction left unmatched. The length of the CDR3 is 15 residues.

This clonotype has a count of ten or more. V usage is TRBV27 and J usage is TRBJ1-5, with D uncertain. Trimming took off 3 bases at V and 7 bases at J, with 7 bases between the two ends. CDR1 is MNHEY, CDR2 SMNVEV, per germline (reference sequence). This CDR3 is built from 12 residues. CDR3 sequence: CASSFLGQPQHF. Written as DNA, the CDR3 is TGTGCCAGCAGTTTCTTAGGCCAGCCCCAGCATTTT.

This clonotype has ten or more counts. J is TRBJ1-6 and V is TRBV10-3; the D gene is possibly TRBD1 (5 bases). CDR3 length: 15 residues. V was cut by 0 bases and J by 4 bases, with 7 bases left in between. CDR1 and CDR2 from the germline V gene are ENHRY and SYGVKD. The CDR3 is CAISESRQYNSPLHF. The CDR3 DNA follows: TGTGCCATCAGTGAGTCACGACAGTATAATTCACCCCTCCACTTT.